These 20 T cell receptor beta chains were sequenced from one sample in a study of blood T cell repertoires in COVID-19. Sequencing was performed with immunoSEQ multiplex PCR; in TCRdb, only in-frame clones are kept and a portion is missing. The table lists hundreds of thousands of clones, 89% of them singletons. Source material: PBMCs or T cells enriched from blood (not recorded which). Receptors originate from a woman aged 25 to 39 with acute COVID-19.

The J gene is TRBJ2-7, the V gene TRBV29-1; D perhaps matches TRBD1 (5 bases). The CDR3 is made up of 13 amino acids. Trimming took 5 bases from V and 9 from J, leaving 20 bases between them. Germline lookup yields CDR1 SQVTM and CDR2 ANQGSEA. The CDR3 DNA follows: TGCAGCGTTCTCTTTTCGGACATACAAGGGCAGTACTTC. Residues: CSVLFSDIQGQYF.

A remark on this clone: The sample holds other DNA sequences that translate to the same CDR3. This chain uses TRBV27 with TRBJ2-7; 7 bases line up with TRBD2. This CDR3 region has 14 residues. The germline CDR1 and CDR2 sequences are MNHEY and SMNVEV (reference sequence). V trimming: 8 bases; J trimming: 1 base; junction bases outside the gene matches: 8. The CDR3 is CASSTRGGSYEQYF. Written as DNA, the CDR3 is TGTGCCAGCTCCACGCGCGGGGGATCCTACGAGCAGTACTTC.

V is TRBV5-1 and J is TRBJ1-1; D remains ambiguous. Looked up from germline, CDR1 is SGHRS and CDR2 is YFSETQ. Trimming cost V 1 base and J 1 base, with 11 bases left between them. The CDR3 spans 15 residues. CDR3 nucleotide sequence: TGCGCCAGCAGCTTGAGGAGAGGAGGGAACACTGAAGCTTTCTTT. Protein product: CASSLRRGGNTEAFF. The full variable domain, its missing parts supplied by reference TRBV5-1 and TRBJ1-1, is KAGVTQTPRYLIKTRGQQVTLSCSPISGHRSVSWYQQTPGQGLQFLFEYFSETQRNKGNFPGRFSGRQFSNSRSEMNVSTLELGDSALYLCASSLRRGGNTEAFFGQGTRLTVV.

The chain employs TRBV5-1 and TRBJ1-2; 8 positions agree with TRBD1. The V and J ends lost 4 bases and 4 bases, in that order; junction bases with no gene match: 9. This CDR3 comprises 15 residues. The germline V gene has CDR1 SGHRS and CDR2 YFSETQ. CDR3: CASSPDSGTGYGYTF. The CDR3 DNA reads TGCGCCAGCAGCCCGGATTCCGGGACAGGCTATGGCTACACCTTC.

V is TRBV19 and J is TRBJ2-2, with 8 positions matching TRBD1. From germline, CDR1 is LNHDA and CDR2 SQIVND (reference sequence). The CDR3 runs 14 residues. J was trimmed by 3 bases and V by 6 bases; bases with no gene match: 3. The CDR3 region is CASRTGADTGELFF. Here the CDR3 DNA reads TGTGCCAGTAGGACAGGGGCCGACACCGGGGAGCTGTTTTTT.

V and J are TRBV5-6 and TRBJ2-5, with TRBD2 matching over 9 bases. Unmatched junction bases numbered 2, after V lost 0 bases and J lost 2 bases. The germline CDR1 and CDR2 sequences are SGHDT and YYEEEE. The CDR3 covers 15 residues. The CDR3 here is CASSLVAGGQETQYF. The CDR3 DNA reads TGTGCCAGCAGCTTGGTGGCGGGGGGGCAAGAGACCCAGTACTTC.

CDR3 residues: CASSQEGQGPYEQYF. In DNA form, the CDR3 reads TGTGCCAGCAGCCAAGAGGGTCAGGGCCCCTACGAGCAGTACTTC. The chain employs TRBV3-1 (or the pseudogene TRBV3-2) and TRBJ2-7, with D tentatively TRBD1 (5 bases). CDR1 LGHDT and CDR2 YNNKEL come from the germline V gene (reference sequence). The V end was cut by 0 bases, the J end by 2 bases, with 11 bases between. The CDR3 consists of 15 residues.

This chain connects TRBV19 to TRBJ2-7; tentative D call: TRBD1 (10 bases). This CDR3 spans 16 amino acids. V was pared by 3 bases and J by 2 bases, with 17 bases between. Per the germline V gene, CDR1 is LNHDA and CDR2 is SQIVND (reference sequence). CDR3: CASSILAGQGTYEQYF. CDR3 DNA sequence: TGTGCCAGTAGTATCCTAGCGGGACAGGGGACCTACGAGCAGTACTTC. Complete variable domain (other parts from reference TRBV19 and TRBJ2-7): DGGITQSPKYLFRKEGQNVTLSCEQNLNHDAMYWYRQDPGQGLRLIYYSQIVNDFQKGDIAEGYSVSREKKESFPLTVTSAQKNPTAFYLCASSILAGQGTYEQYFGPGTRLTVT.

The V call is TRBV7-2, the J call TRBJ1-1, with D possibly matching TRBD1 (5 bases). V gave up 1 base and J gave up 5 bases, with 14 bases separating them. The CDR3 extends over 15 amino acids. Germline V gives CDR1 SGHTA, CDR2 FQGNSA. The CDR3 protein is CASSLDRIGGTEAFF. The CDR3 DNA is TGTGCCAGCAGCTTAGATCGCATCGGGGGAACTGAAGCTTTCTTT.

The V call is TRBV14, the J call TRBJ2-7, with a possible D match to TRBD1 (6 bases). CDR1 is SGHDN and CDR2 is FVKESK in the germline V gene. CDR3 length: 14 amino acids. The germline V and J ends were trimmed by 0 bases and 3 bases, with 9 bases remaining between them. The CDR3 DNA sequence: TGTGCCAGCAGCCAAGACAGGGGCGACTACGAGCAGTACTTC. It yields the protein CASSQDRGDYEQYF.

This sequence joins TRBV5-1 and TRBJ1-2; TRBD1 agrees at 7 bases. The CDR3 contains 15 residues. Trimming at V came to 3 bases and at J to 6 bases, leaving 11 bases not matched to a gene. Germline V gene data show CDR1 as SGHRS and CDR2 as YFSETQ. CDR3: CASSSLGQVLHGYTF. The DNA of the CDR3 is TGCGCCAGCAGCTCCTTAGGACAGGTACTACATGGCTACACCTTC.

The gene calls are TRBV27 and TRBJ2-1; 7 positions match TRBD2. V trimming: 3 bases; J trimming: 8 bases; junction bases outside the gene matches: 10. The germline CDR1 and CDR2 sequences are MNHEY and SMNVEV (reference sequence). This CDR3 has 15 amino acids. The CDR3 sequence is CASSFSGTPGDEQFF. CDR3 bases: TGTGCCAGCAGTTTCAGCGGGACGCCCGGGGATGAGCAGTTCTTC.

The chain links TRBV28 to TRBJ2-7, with D perhaps matching TRBD2 (6 bases). V lost 7 bases and J lost 3, with 19 bases in between. The CDR3 is 15 amino acids. CDR1 is MDHEN and CDR2 is SYDVKM in the germline V gene. The CDR3 DNA sequence: TGTGCCAGCATTCCCTTGGGAGGACTGAACTACGAGCAGTACTTC. Protein product: CASIPLGGLNYEQYF.

The CDR3 region is CASSDTVNRAGYGYTF. The CDR3 DNA is TGTGCCAGCAGTGATACGGTAAACAGGGCCGGCTATGGCTACACCTTC. J is TRBJ1-2 and V is TRBV6-1, with D possibly TRBD1 on 6 matching bases. Trimming took 3 bases from V and 4 from J, leaving 18 bases between them. The CDR3 runs 16 residues. Germline-derived CDR1 and CDR2 are MNHNS and SASEGT.

The rearrangement links TRBV6-5 to TRBJ1-2; TRBD1 matches at 8 bases. V dropped 5 bases and J dropped 8; count of bases not matched to a gene: 13. Germline-derived CDR1 and CDR2 are MNHEY and SVGAGI. The CDR3 covers 15 residues. The CDR3 DNA reads as TGTGCCAGCAGTCCTTGGACAGGGTTGACGAGGGGCTACACCTTC. This sequence encodes CASSPWTGLTRGYTF.

This clone showed up just once. At one end the junction does not follow the germline gene, possibly because of a read error. The chain couples TRBV7-2 to TRBJ2-7; TRBD2 aligns across 10 bases. The CDR3 totals 16 residues. From germline, CDR1 is SGHTA and CDR2 FQGNSA. The CDR3, as DNA: TGTGCCAGCAGCCTAGCGGGGGCCCCGAACTTGGGGGAGCAGTACTTC. Translated: CASSLAGAPNLGEQYF.

This chain joins TRBV10-3 and TRBJ1-3; D not certain. The CDR3 has 12 residues. CDR1 is ENHRY and CDR2 is SYGVKD in the germline V gene. Between the trimmed V and J ends, which lost 10 bases and 6 bases, there was a span of 13 bases. This chain's CDR3 is CATYDGVNTIYF. The CDR3 DNA follows: TGTGCCACCTACGACGGGGTAAACACCATATATTTT.

The chain combines TRBV20-1 with TRBJ2-5, with TRBD2 identical over 12 bases. The CDR3 has 15 residues. V lost 3 bases to trimming and J lost 4 bases; unmatched junction nucleotides: 6. Germline lookup yields CDR1 DFQATT and CDR2 SNEGSKA (reference sequence). CDR3 sequence (DNA): TGCAGTGCTAGTATCGGACTAGCGGGAAGAGAGACCCAGTACTTC. It codes for CSASIGLAGRETQYF.

Turning to this clone: The junction departs from the called germline gene at one end, perhaps through a read error. This chain links TRBV7-9 with TRBJ1-1; no definite D call. CDR3 length: 13 amino acids. Germline CDR1 reads SEHNR; CDR2 reads FQNEAQ (reference sequence). The CDR3 sequence is CASSLSVNPEAFF. The CDR3 DNA sequence: TGTGCCAGCAGCTTAAGCGTGAACCCTGAAGCTTTCTTT. Complete variable domain (other parts from reference TRBV7-9 and TRBJ1-1): DTGVSQNPRHKITKRGQNVTFRCDPISEHNRLYWYRQTLGQGPEFLTYFQNEAQLEKSRLLSDRFSAERPKGSFSTLEIQRTEQGDSAMYLCASSLSVNPEAFFGQGTRLTVV.

About this clone itself: At one boundary the junction diverges from the germline segment, which might be a read error. The rearrangement links TRBV7-9 to TRBJ1-2; 9 nucleotides line up with TRBD1. Germline V CDR1 and CDR2: SEHNR, FQNEAQ (reference sequence). The length of the CDR3 is 12 residues. Here the CDR3 reads CASSMRTGEGLF. DNA of the CDR3: TGTGCCAGCAGCATGCGGACAGGGGAAGGACTCTTC. Using reference TRBV7-9 and TRBJ1-2 for the parts outside the CDR3, the full variable domain is DTGVSQNPRHKITKRGQNVTFRCDPISEHNRLYWYRQTLGQGPEFLTYFQNEAQLEKSRLLSDRFSAERPKGSFSTLEIQRTEQGDSAMYLCASSMRTGEGLFGSGTRLTVV.